This record concerns one TCR beta chain sequence. TCRdb reprocessed the RACE reads with MiXCR, giving one entry per CDR3 protein. The sample lists around 150,000 distinct CDR3 sequences, approximately 15% occurring once. Time point reported: patch test 1, 2 weeks after DPC sensitization. The treatment is: therapeutic diphenylcyclopropenone sensitization with weekly scalp DPC. Germline CDR1 reads GTSNPN; CDR2 reads SVGIG (reference sequence). The CDR3 contains 13 residues. Trimming shortened V by 3 bases and J by 0 bases, and 6 bases separated the two germline ends. The sample is drawn from a study of human T cells and chemical hapten exposure. Study overall: While the approximately 23-week study was under way, patients received diphenylcyclopropenone on the scalp every week. Patch tests put 0.01% DPC on the upper back, and the results were checked at 6 days. Chiefly women, the patients showed alopecia areata, totalis or universalis.

This chain uses TRBV30 with TRBJ1-5; D unclear. This receptor was identified in a woman aged 25 to 45 with alopecia areata. Some clones in this sample may be carry-over from other donors' samples. Material: whole blood, obtained in connection with sensitization to the hapten diphenylcyclopropenone (DPC). The CDR3 nucleotides are TGTGCCTGGAGCCTGGATAGCAATCAGCCCCAGCATTTT. Translation: CAWSLDSNQPQHF.